This T cell receptor beta chain was profiled in a study of cytomegalovirus exposure and HLA in healthy donors listed by TCRdb under 2017. About the study as a whole: An earlier analysis of approximately 640 of the donors reported roughly 270 Gb of sequence data and about 100 million unique TCR beta sequences from about 200 million T cells. Among the roughly 400 genotyped donors, 81% belonged to the genetic ancestry cluster associated with self-reported Caucasian donors. A later genetic analysis used genome-wide SNP genotypes for about 65% of the 666 donors, treating that subset as a discovery cohort. Approximately 310 gigabases of sequencing data and approximately 80 million unique TCR sequences were included in an early release covering over 600 HLA-typed donors. Donor age, sex, ethnicity and CMV serostatus were compiled together with the repertoire data. Rather than drawing on any new phenotypic data, the later analysis identified candidate immune exposures from TCR beta sequences and the way those sequences occurred across donors. Along with the roughly 670-subject first cohort, a separate validation cohort of over a hundred different subjects was used. The study used immunosequencing to profile the T cell repertoires of 670 or so subjects and linked those repertoires to cytomegalovirus serostatus. HLA typing covered class I and class II loci at four-digit resolution. The study combined high-throughput TCR immunosequencing, statistical association of individual TCRs with disease status, and machine learning to predict cytomegalovirus infection status. The aim of the study was to test whether cataloging public T cell receptors could identify signatures of past pathogen exposure. An earlier analysis of 587 of the donors used high-throughput TCR beta sequencing to judge whether each TCR beta V gene segment behaved as functional or pseudogenic. About 5 DR-DQ haplotypes were handled as single units for association and clustering, since linkage in the cohort was strong. On average, roughly 200,000 unique TCR beta nucleotide sequences were sequenced per donor among several hundred genotyped donors of the cohort, with roughly a sixth of those sequences being non-productive. Every repertoire in the discovery cohort had been generated on one and the same sequencing platform. A later analysis re-examined previously published TCR beta repertoires from more than 550 donors and added high-resolution HLA genotyping to investigate patterns of TCR occurrence. The number of typed donors differed by locus: about 620-640 for A, B, C, DRB1 and DQB1; some 540 for DQA1; some 590 for DPA1; and roughly 450 for DPB1.

Reading from cysteine to phenylalanine, the CDR3 counts 15 amino acids. Solely the CDR3 DNA is kept, with 45 bases framed from the first base. The junction shows trimming of 0 bases on V and 1 base on J, plus 9 bases between the germline ends. For CDR1 and CDR2, the germline V gene lists MGHRA and YSYEKL. This clone was seen more than once but under ten times. There is no known antigen for this receptor. No qualities accompany the bases; no much larger clone lies one base away. Receptor libraries were prepared by the immunoSEQ multiplex PCR assay. For the multiplex PCR, a mixture combining 60 forward primers for TCR Vbeta segments and 13 reverse primers for TCR Jbeta segments was used. The CDR3 region of rearranged TCR beta genes was amplified from genomic DNA by a multiplex PCR assay. The Illumina HiSeq System was used to sequence the amplified TCR beta libraries as 87-base-pair reads. For the original study's pipeline: A later analysis counted 65 million to 90 million unique TCR beta chains across the approximately 700 repertoires, and around 12 million of these chains were shared by at least two donors. To remove PCR and sequencing errors, raw reads were error-corrected and collapsed into unique sequences using a nearest-neighbor algorithm that merged closely related sequences. To assign V, D and J gene segments, CDR3 sequences were aligned to IMGT reference sequences. For a sequence to be retained, at least a six-nucleotide match to both a V gene segment and a J gene segment was required. Rearrangements were called productive when the CDR3 lacked stop codons and stayed in frame with V and J; all others were non-productive. CDR3 was defined by IMGT convention, running from the second conserved V-encoded cysteine to the conserved J-encoded phenylalanine. The earlier analysis of a few hundred of the donors excluded sequences that lacked an unambiguous match to a single V gene segment. In an earlier analysis of around 600 of the donors, V segments were called functional above 56.7% productive rearrangements and were called segregating when the between-donor standard deviation exceeded 5%. A statistical classification framework was developed to diagnose cytomegalovirus status using the catalog of TCR beta chain sequences. In a later analysis, V and J genes were assigned by comparing TCR nucleotide sequences against IMGT/GENE-DB human TR gene sequences. In a later analysis, CDR3 sequences and most-parsimonious VDJ recombination scenarios were assigned using the TCRdist pipeline. A later analysis defined each TCR beta chain by its CDR3 amino acid sequence plus V-gene family, and excluded reads lacking a unique V-gene family. In a later analysis, fewer than 650 highly shared, low-generation-probability nucleotide sequences were removed to address suspected cross-contamination and a sequencing artifact. In a later analysis, a clonal expansion index for each public chain was calculated from normalized within-repertoire ranks of inferred template counts. In a later analysis, generation probabilities were computed with a VDJ recombination model fitted to out-of-frame rearrangements, and the resulting probabilities were checked against IGoR. In a later analysis, hypergeometric tests were used to score TCR-TCR, TCR-HLA and TCR-CMV co-occurrence, with a repertoire-size bias correction applied to TCR pairs. In a later analysis, false discovery rates were estimated by permuting HLA or CMV assignments 20 times. A later analysis grouped co-occurring TCRs with DBSCAN, adding TCRdist sequence similarity when clustering within HLA-allele-positive subsets. For co-occurrence clustering, repertoires with fewer than 30,000 or more than 120,000 public chains were excluded, along with roughly 5 repertoires with anomalous nucleotide sharing. In TCRdb, the immuneACCESS table is reduced to in-frame sequences with V and J assigned. These tables do not hold every clone; where another copy was compared, an unresolved V gene accounts for under half, and the others remain unexplained. The V and J calls and clone size come from that table; D and trimming were worked out from the DNA. The sample yields 50,000 to 65,000 clones; about 69% were counted once. The ten top clones hold under 6% of the sample.

The study at large found these results: Some IMGT-functional V segments, including TRBV6-2 and TRBV6-3, could not be told apart with the 87-base-pair reads, so those segments were excluded. A further reported finding was that TCR beta sequences accurately predicted the HLA-A and HLA-B alleles for most subjects in the first cohort. The study gave a list of 150 to 200 TCR beta chains associated with cytomegalovirus. A later genetic analysis reported fewer N-insertions in productive TCRs among donors in an Asian-associated ancestry cluster than the roughly 620-donor mean. Because some donors lacked HLA typing at each locus, the association tests relied only on the typed subset. When HLA alleles, especially DR and DQ, strongly co-occurred, attributing TCR associations to individual alleles was difficult. In a later analysis, around 15,000 TCR beta sequences were associated with specific HLA alleles at a false discovery rate of 0.05. An earlier analysis of approximately 590 of the donors showed that most TCR beta V segments appeared in productive rearrangements either about 87% or about 30% of the time, which broadly matched IMGT annotations. The only immune exposure information available for the cohort was CMV serostatus. The classifier was reported to diagnose cytomegalovirus status with high specificity and sensitivity in both the original and validation cohorts. According to a later analysis, most CMV-associated TCR beta chains appeared to be HLA-restricted, and the HLA associations seemed to be driven largely by CMV exposure. A group of highly shared sequence variants was considered likely to be a technical artifact of the sequencing pipeline. Roughly uniform sequencing depth across donors was assumed in presence/absence analyses, although this assumption may not hold. V-gene and J-gene trimming of TCR beta chains was associated with a missense DCLRE1C variant in a later genetic analysis, and the association was replicated in an independent cohort. According to a later analysis, parvovirus B19, influenza, CMV and Epstein-Barr virus appeared linked to several top co-occurrence clusters. The authors suggested that the approach could potentially be extended to other disease states and immunological phenotypes. Because counts were too low, about 18 rarely observed V segments, including chromosome 9 orphons, were excluded from the earlier analysis of under 650 of the donors. In this cohort, only TCR beta chains were sequenced, and detectable features were limited by the absence of alpha or paired-chain data. While some public TCRs were present in many individuals, most TCR sequences turned up only very rarely across donors. Correlated functional status among segregating V segments might be attributable to linkage disequilibrium, but an unknown experimental factor could not be ruled out. In a later analysis, the rate of TCR association differed among HLA loci, with DRB1 alleles having the most associated TCRs and HLA-C alleles having the fewest. Three of the identified cytomegalovirus-associated TCR beta chains were confirmed in vitro to be specific for cytomegalovirus antigens. In a later analysis, HLA-associated TCR beta chains showed more clonal expansion and lower generation probabilities than non-associated chains that were equally common.

The cohort was made up of 650 to 700 healthy bone marrow donors. At the time of sampling, every cohort member was nominally healthy, though immune exposures that went unrecorded were likely present. The donor tested CMV seronegative and was one of the 352 seronegative cohort members. Each donor provided a peripheral blood sample, and peripheral blood mononuclear cells were used for TCR beta sequencing. Genomic DNA was extracted from the blood cell samples with the Qiagen DNeasy Blood Extraction Kit. This clonotype was obtained from a woman younger than 45 in good health and CMV-seronegative. The sequencing input was PBMCs. The sequence is built from TRBV4-1 and TRBJ1-2, and TRBD1 may be the D gene, going by 5 matching bases. The CDR3 region has the sequence CASSQDRGGNYGYTF. In nucleotide form, the sequence is TGCGCCAGCAGCCAAGATCGGGGGGGTAACTATGGCTACACCTTC.